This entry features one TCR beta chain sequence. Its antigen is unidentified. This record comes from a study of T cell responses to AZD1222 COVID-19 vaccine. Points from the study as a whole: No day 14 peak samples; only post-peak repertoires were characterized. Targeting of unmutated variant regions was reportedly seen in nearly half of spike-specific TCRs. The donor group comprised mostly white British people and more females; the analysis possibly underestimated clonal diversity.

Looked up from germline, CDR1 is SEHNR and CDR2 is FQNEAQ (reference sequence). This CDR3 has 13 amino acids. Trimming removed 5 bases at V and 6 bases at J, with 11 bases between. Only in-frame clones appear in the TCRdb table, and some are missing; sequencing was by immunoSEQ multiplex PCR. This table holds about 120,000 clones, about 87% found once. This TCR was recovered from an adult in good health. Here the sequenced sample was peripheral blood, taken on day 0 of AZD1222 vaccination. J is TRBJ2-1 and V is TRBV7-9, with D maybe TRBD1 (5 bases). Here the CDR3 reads CASSLRQLNEQFF. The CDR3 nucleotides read TGTGCCAGCAGCCTCAGACAGCTCAATGAGCAGTTCTTC.